These 5 T cell receptor beta chains were sequenced from one sample in a study of spatial heterogeneity in lung cancer. Time point indicated: sample taken at primary tumor resection. The study, taken as a whole, reports: Counts that tracked tumor mutation counts were those of expanded intratumoral alpha and beta TCRs.

Their target antigens are unknown. TCRdb ran MiXCR on the 5' RACE reads and lists one entry per CDR3 protein. The profile shows about 16,000 distinct CDR3 sequences, 5.8% of them singletons. The sample in question was lung tumor tissue, obtained at surgery. These receptors were collected from a female donor with early-stage non-small cell lung cancer.

This clonotype was recorded many times. The library was built for alpha chains, so this beta chain is an off-target read and its size means little. The chain combines TRBV27 with TRBJ2-5; 7 bases align to TRBD1. Germline V lookup: CDR1 MNHEY, CDR2 SMNVEV (reference sequence). With 6 bases clipped from V and 3 bases from J, the junction kept 4 bases outside the gene matches. There are 13 residues in the CDR3. In DNA, the CDR3 is TGTGCCAGCAGGCGACAGGGAGAAGAGACCCAGTACTTC. Its translation: CASRRQGEETQYF.

Many counts were recorded for this clonotype. A library made for alpha chains picked up this beta chain off target, so its size means little. This chain links TRBV6-5 with TRBJ1-1; D call uncertain. Germline V gives CDR1 MNHEY, CDR2 SVGAGI. The CDR3 spans 12 residues. Between the trimmed V and J ends, which lost 2 bases and 7 bases, there was a span of 8 bases. The CDR3 DNA is TGTGCCAGCAGTTACAACGGGGATGAAGCTTTCTTT. Encoded protein: CASSYNGDEAFF.

This clonotype was seen a handful of times. Being off target in a library aimed at alpha chains, this beta chain has a size of little meaning. The J gene is TRBJ2-1, the V gene TRBV7-9; 13 nucleotides align to TRBD2. Germline loops: CDR1 SEHNR, CDR2 FQNEAQ (reference sequence). V lost 4 bases, J lost 6 bases, and 9 bases stayed unmatched. This CDR3 region has 17 residues. Here the CDR3 DNA reads TGTGCCAGCAGCTCACTAACCGGACTAGCGGGGGTCAATGAGCAGTTCTTC. Its translation: CASSSLTGLAGVNEQFF.

This clonotype was counted many times. This beta chain is a stray read from a library made for alpha chains; its abundance is not meaningful. CDR3 region: CASSVEIRADTQYF. In DNA, the CDR3 is TGTGCCAGCAGCGTAGAAATCAGGGCAGATACGCAGTATTTT. V and J are TRBV9 and TRBJ2-3; perhaps TRBD1 as D (5 bases). The CDR3 runs 14 residues. With 0 bases removed from V and 4 bases from J, the gap between germline ends came to 9 bases. Germline CDR1 is SGDLS and CDR2 is YYNGEE.

This clonotype was recorded many times. This beta chain turned up in a library designed for alpha chains; as an off-target read, its abundance says little. The chain is built from TRBV6-4 and TRBJ1-1; D is possibly TRBD1 (5 bases). CDR3 length: 13 residues. The germline V gene has CDR1 MRHNA and CDR2 SNTAGT. V was trimmed by 5 bases and J by 4 bases, leaving 11 bases between them. CDR3 DNA: TGTGCCAGCAGTCCGGGGGGAGGCACTGAAGCTTTCTTT. Translating it yields CASSPGGGTEAFF.